These 20 T cell receptor beta chains were sequenced from one sample in a study of cytomegalovirus exposure and HLA in healthy donors. 13 Jbeta primers and 60 Vbeta primers were used for the PCR. Assay used: immunoSEQ multiplex PCR; TCRdb lists only in-frame clones, some missing. Of 180,000 or so clones in the sample, more than 80% were seen once. The sequenced material came from PBMCs. The receptors derive from a woman under 30 in good health and CMV-seropositive.

This chain connects TRBV4-2 to TRBJ1-1, with D unclear. The CDR3 is made up of 18 amino acids. Trimming stripped 0 bases from V and 1 base from J, with 18 bases between. Germline CDR1 is LGHNA and CDR2 is YNFKEQ. The CDR3 coding sequence is TGTGCCAGCAGCCAAGATTTGGAGGGCTTAGGTCGGAACACTGAAGCTTTCTTT. It encodes CASSQDLEGLGRNTEAFF.

This clone occurred a few times. The final CDR3 position lacks the conserved phenylalanine or tryptophan, pointing to a likely read error. Because the CDR3's place on the DNA is in doubt, the DNA is left out and the CDR3 is given as listed by TCRdb. The chain couples TRBV6-1 to TRBJ2-2; the table names TRBD2, a call not compared with the DNA. Germline CDR1 reads MNHNS; CDR2 reads SASEGT. The CDR3 length equals 15 residues, ends included. The CDR3 sequence is CASSEAGSLAGAPMK.

The V gene is TRBV9, the J gene TRBJ2-3; 8 nucleotides agree with TRBD2. CDR3 length: 16 residues. Germline values: CDR1 SGDLS, CDR2 YYNGEE. V lost 4 bases and J lost 0; bases outside the gene matches: 7. CDR3 amino acids: CASSTTQRGSTDTQYF. The CDR3 region has the DNA TGTGCCAGCAGCACCACGCAGCGGGGGAGCACAGATACGCAGTATTTT.

The chain couples TRBV7-2 to TRBJ2-5; weak D call: TRBD2 (7 bases). This CDR3 region has 18 residues. V lost 4 bases, J lost 0 bases, and 21 bases lay in between. The V gene's germline CDR1 is SGHTA and CDR2 FQGNSA. This CDR3 reads CASSSWAGGGGHQETQYF. The CDR3 DNA sequence: TGTGCCAGCAGCTCCTGGGCCGGTGGGGGGGGGCACCAAGAGACCCAGTACTTC.

The chain recombines TRBV6-6 with TRBJ1-6; 7 bases are a match to TRBD1. The CDR3 extends over 15 amino acids. Germline loops: CDR1 MNHNY, CDR2 SVGAGI (reference sequence). The V and J ends lost 3 bases and 5 bases, in that order; junction bases with no gene match: 4. In DNA form, the CDR3 reads TGTGCCAGCAGTTATGACAGGGAGAATAATTCACCCCTCCACTTT. This encodes CASSYDRENNSPLHF.

This CDR3 reads CGGDRAENTEAFF. In DNA, the CDR3 is TGTGGGGGAGATCGGGCCGAGAACACTGAAGCTTTCTTT. The chain links TRBV30 to TRBJ1-1, with unresolved D. The CDR3 runs to 13 residues. Germline V gene sequence: CDR1 GTSNPN, CDR2 SVGIG (reference sequence).

CDR3: CASSSITGDEQYF. The DNA of the CDR3 is TGTGCCAGCAGTTCCATCACAGGGGACGAGCAGTACTTC. The chain is built from TRBV6-5 and TRBJ2-7, with TRBD1 matching over 7 bases. In germline, CDR1 is MNHEY, CDR2 SVGAGI. This CDR3 is built from 13 residues. Unmatched junction bases numbered 5, after V lost 4 bases and J lost 5 bases.

The rearrangement uses TRBV28 and TRBJ1-3, with 9 bases that match TRBD1. Losses at the gene ends were 2 bases for V and 7 bases for J; bases not matched to a gene: 3. Germline V gene data show CDR1 as MDHEN and CDR2 as SYDVKM. This CDR3 is built from 14 residues. In DNA, the CDR3 is TGTGCCAGCAGTTTACCGGACAGGGGTAACACCATATATTTT. It encodes CASSLPDRGNTIYF.

This clone was detected only a few times. This chain connects TRBV18 to TRBJ1-1; TRBD1 aligns across 9 bases. The CDR3 covers 19 residues. The J segment lost 5 bases and the V segment lost 4 bases, leaving 20 bases of the junction unmatched. CDR1 KGHSH and CDR2 LQKENI come from the germline V gene. CDR3 sequence reads: CASSLYLGQGLGIGTEAFF. CDR3 nucleotides: TGTGCCAGCTCACTGTATTTGGGACAGGGACTCGGAATAGGGACTGAAGCTTTCTTT.

This rearrangement joins TRBV14 to TRBJ1-5, with a tentative D call TRBD1 (6 bases). Germline CDR1 SGHDN, CDR2 FVKESK. V was shortened by 5 bases and J by 0 bases, with 20 bases between the two germline ends. This CDR3 comprises 18 residues. CDR3 region: CASSSWFWDTLSNQPQHF. Here the CDR3 DNA reads TGTGCCAGCAGCTCCTGGTTCTGGGACACACTTAGCAATCAGCCCCAGCATTTT.

The chain carries TRBV19 and TRBJ1-2; possibly TRBD1 for D (5 bases). This CDR3 has 15 residues. CDR1 and CDR2 from the germline V gene are LNHDA and SQIVND (reference sequence). Trimming cost V 2 bases and J 2 bases, with 12 bases left between them. The CDR3 is CASSISPGGNYGYTF. Here the CDR3 DNA reads TGTGCCAGTAGTATATCCCCCGGGGGGAACTATGGCTACACCTTC.

V gene TRBV19 combines with J gene TRBJ2-5, with 9 bases fitting TRBD1. In germline, CDR1 is LNHDA, CDR2 SQIVND (reference sequence). V lost 11 bases to trimming and J lost 3 bases; unmatched junction nucleotides: 7. The CDR3 loop spans 13 amino acids. The CDR3 spells CAAGGTGKETQYF. In nucleotides, the CDR3 is TGTGCCGCAGGCGGGACAGGGAAAGAGACCCAGTACTTC.

The chain employs TRBV5-4 and TRBJ1-1; a weak D match, TRBD1 (5 bases). V lost 0 bases and J 8 bases, leaving 5 bases between the germline ends. The germline V gene encodes CDR1 SGHNT and CDR2 YYREEE (reference sequence). The CDR3 has 11 amino acids. Here the CDR3 DNA reads TGTGCCAGCAGCTTGGGACAGGAAGCTTTCTTT. Translating it yields CASSLGQEAFF.

The chain uses TRBV5-1 and TRBJ1-1; D is perhaps TRBD1 (5 bases). Germline V gene sequence: CDR1 SGHRS, CDR2 YFSETQ. V was trimmed by 4 bases and J by 3 bases, leaving 10 bases between them. The CDR3 is 13 amino acids. Here the CDR3 reads CASSRGGDTEAFF. As DNA, the CDR3 is TGCGCCAGCAGCCGGGGGGGGGACACTGAAGCTTTCTTT. Complete variable domain (other parts from reference TRBV5-1 and TRBJ1-1): KAGVTQTPRYLIKTRGQQVTLSCSPISGHRSVSWYQQTPGQGLQFLFEYFSETQRNKGNFPGRFSGRQFSNSRSEMNVSTLELGDSALYLCASSRGGDTEAFFGQGTRLTVV.

This clone was counted between two and nine times. V gene TRBV4-2 combines with J gene TRBJ2-3; a weak D match, TRBD1 (5 bases). The CDR3 covers 16 residues. CDR1 and CDR2 from the germline V gene are LGHNA and YNFKEQ. Trimming took off 0 bases at V and 6 bases at J, with 16 bases between the two ends. The CDR3 sequence is CASSQEVFRVVDTQYF. In DNA form, the CDR3 reads TGTGCCAGCAGCCAAGAAGTATTCAGGGTCGTTGATACGCAGTATTTT.

This clone came up a few times. The chain links TRBV5-1 to TRBJ1-4; the match to TRBD1 covers 8 bases. The CDR3 totals 15 residues. Per the germline V gene, CDR1 is SGHRS and CDR2 is YFSETQ. V dropped 0 bases and J dropped 6; count of bases not matched to a gene: 4. CDR3 DNA sequence: TGCGCCAGCAGCTTGGTAGGACAGGGATATGAAAAACTGTTTTTT. This codes for CASSLVGQGYEKLFF.

This sequence joins TRBV5-6 and TRBJ1-4; TRBD1 aligns across 12 bases. The CDR3 totals 16 residues. Germline V gene data show CDR1 as SGHDT and CDR2 as YYEEEE. V was pared by 2 bases and J by 10 bases, with 9 bases of the junction left unmatched. The CDR3 region is CASSLGGQGARGKLFF. The CDR3 coding sequence is TGTGCCAGCAGCTTAGGGGGACAGGGGGCGCGAGGAAAACTGTTTTTT.

The V gene is TRBV4-2, the J gene TRBJ2-3; the match to TRBD2 covers 12 bases. Per the germline V gene, CDR1 is LGHNA and CDR2 is YNFKEQ. The CDR3 loop spans 23 amino acids. J was trimmed by 1 base and V by 1 base; bases with no gene match: 21. The CDR3 here is CASSQAGQGSLAGGPIRTDTQYF. The CDR3 DNA follows: TGTGCCAGCAGCCAAGCGGGACAGGGTTCACTAGCGGGGGGCCCGATACGCACAGATACGCAGTATTTT.

This chain links TRBV4-2 with TRBJ2-5; D unclear. There are 15 residues in the CDR3. In germline, CDR1 is LGHNA, CDR2 YNFKEQ. Trimming removed 1 base at V and 2 bases at J, with 11 bases between. The CDR3 DNA is TGTGCCAGCAGCCAAGGGCCGACACTGCAAGAGACCCAGTACTTC. The encoded protein is CASSQGPTLQETQYF.

The rearrangement links TRBV6-1 to TRBJ1-4; D unresolved. Trimming stripped 1 base from V and 10 bases from J, with 13 bases between. The CDR3 spans 14 residues. The germline V gene encodes CDR1 MNHNS and CDR2 SASEGT. The CDR3 protein is CASSEGGNERKLFF. CDR3 DNA: TGTGCCAGCAGTGAAGGAGGGAACGAGAGAAAACTGTTTTTT.